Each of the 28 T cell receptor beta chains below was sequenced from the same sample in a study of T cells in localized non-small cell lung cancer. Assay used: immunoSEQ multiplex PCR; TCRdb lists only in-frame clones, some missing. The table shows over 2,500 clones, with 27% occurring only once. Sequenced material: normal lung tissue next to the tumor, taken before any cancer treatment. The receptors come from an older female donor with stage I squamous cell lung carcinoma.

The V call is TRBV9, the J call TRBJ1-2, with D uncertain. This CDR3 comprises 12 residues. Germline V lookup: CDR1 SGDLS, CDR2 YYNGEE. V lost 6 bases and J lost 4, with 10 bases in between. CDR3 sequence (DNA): TGTGCCAGCAAGTTTCAAACCTATGGCTACACCTTC. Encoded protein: CASKFQTYGYTF.

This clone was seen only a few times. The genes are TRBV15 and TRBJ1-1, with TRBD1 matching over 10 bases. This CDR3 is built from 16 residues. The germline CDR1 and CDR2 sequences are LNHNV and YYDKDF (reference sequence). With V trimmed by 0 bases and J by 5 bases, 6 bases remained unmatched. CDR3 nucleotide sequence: TGTGCCACCAGCAGAGATCTCGGACAGGGGGAGACTGAAGCTTTCTTT. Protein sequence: CATSRDLGQGETEAFF. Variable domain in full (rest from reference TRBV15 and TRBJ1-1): DAMVIQNPRYQVTQFGKPVTLSCSQTLNHNVMYWYQQKSSQAPKLLFHYYDKDFNNEADTPDNFQSRRPNTSFCFLDIRSPGLGDTAMYLCATSRDLGQGETEAFFGQGTRLTVV.

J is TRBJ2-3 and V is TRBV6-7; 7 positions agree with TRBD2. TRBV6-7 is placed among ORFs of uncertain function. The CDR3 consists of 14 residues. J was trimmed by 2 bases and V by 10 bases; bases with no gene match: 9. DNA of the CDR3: TGTGCCACTACAGCGGGACCTTTCACAGATACGCAGTATTTT. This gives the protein CATTAGPFTDTQYF.

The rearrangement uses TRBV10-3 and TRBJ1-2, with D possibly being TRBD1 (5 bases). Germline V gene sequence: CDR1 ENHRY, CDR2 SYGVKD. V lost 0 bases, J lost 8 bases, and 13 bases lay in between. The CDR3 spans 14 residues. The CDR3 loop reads CAISESVGGAGYTF. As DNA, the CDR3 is TGTGCCATCAGTGAGTCGGTTGGAGGGGCCGGCTACACCTTC.

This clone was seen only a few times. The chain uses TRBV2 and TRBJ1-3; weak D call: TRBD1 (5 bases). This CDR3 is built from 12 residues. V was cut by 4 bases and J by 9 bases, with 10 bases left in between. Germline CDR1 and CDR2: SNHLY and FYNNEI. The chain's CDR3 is CASSVQGGTIYF. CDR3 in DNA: TGTGCCAGCAGTGTCCAGGGAGGCACCATATATTTT.

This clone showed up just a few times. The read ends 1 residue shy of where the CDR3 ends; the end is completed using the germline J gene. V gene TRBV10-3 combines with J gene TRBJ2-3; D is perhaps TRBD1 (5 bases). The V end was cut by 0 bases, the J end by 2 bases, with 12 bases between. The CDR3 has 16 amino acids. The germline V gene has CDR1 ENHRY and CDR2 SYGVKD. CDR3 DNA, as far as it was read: TGTGCCATCAGTGAGTCGAACCAGGGTACCACAGATACGCAGTAT. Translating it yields CAISESNQGTTDTQY. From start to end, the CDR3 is CAISESNQGTTDTQYF.

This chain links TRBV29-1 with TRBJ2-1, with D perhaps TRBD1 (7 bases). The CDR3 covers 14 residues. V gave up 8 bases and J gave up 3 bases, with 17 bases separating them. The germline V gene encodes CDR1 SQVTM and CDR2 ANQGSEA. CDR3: CSIRRQGGYNEQFF. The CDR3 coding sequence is TGCAGCATCCGGAGGCAGGGGGGCTACAATGAGCAGTTCTTC.

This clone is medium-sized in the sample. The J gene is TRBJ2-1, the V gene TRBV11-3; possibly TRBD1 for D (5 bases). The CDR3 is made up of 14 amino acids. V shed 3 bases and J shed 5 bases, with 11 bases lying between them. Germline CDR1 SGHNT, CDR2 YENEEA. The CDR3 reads CASSFQGLNNEQFF. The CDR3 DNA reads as TGTGCCAGCAGCTTTCAGGGTCTAAACAATGAGCAGTTCTTC.

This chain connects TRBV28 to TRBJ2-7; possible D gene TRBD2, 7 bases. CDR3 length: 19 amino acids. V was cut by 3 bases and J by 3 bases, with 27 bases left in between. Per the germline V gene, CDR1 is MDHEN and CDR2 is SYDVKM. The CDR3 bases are TGTGCCAGCAGTTTGTGGCCGCGGGGGCTGGCGGGACCCAACTACGAGCAGTACTTC. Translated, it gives CASSLWPRGLAGPNYEQYF.

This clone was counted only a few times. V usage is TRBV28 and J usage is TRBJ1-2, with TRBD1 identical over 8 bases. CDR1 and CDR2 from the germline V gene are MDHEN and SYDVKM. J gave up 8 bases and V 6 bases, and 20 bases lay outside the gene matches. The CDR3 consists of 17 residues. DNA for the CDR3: TGTGCCAGCAGCCTAGGCGCACTAGACAGGGGCCTCGGGGGCTACACCTTC. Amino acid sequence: CASSLGALDRGLGGYTF.

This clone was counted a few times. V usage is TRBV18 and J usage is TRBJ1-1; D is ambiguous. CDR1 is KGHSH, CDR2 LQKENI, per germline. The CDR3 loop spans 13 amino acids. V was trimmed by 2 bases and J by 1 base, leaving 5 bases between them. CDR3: CASSPSPNTEAFF. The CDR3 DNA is TGTGCCAGCTCACCAAGCCCGAACACTGAAGCTTTCTTT. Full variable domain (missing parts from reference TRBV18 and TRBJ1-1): NAGVMQNPRHLVRRRGQEARLRCSPMKGHSHVYWYRQLPEEGLKFMVYLQKENIIDESGMPKERFSAEFPKEGPSILRIQQVVRGDSAAYFCASSPSPNTEAFFGQGTRLTVV.

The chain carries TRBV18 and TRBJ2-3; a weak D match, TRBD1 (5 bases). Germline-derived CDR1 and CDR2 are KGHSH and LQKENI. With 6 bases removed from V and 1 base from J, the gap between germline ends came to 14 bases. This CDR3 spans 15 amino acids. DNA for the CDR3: TGTGCCAGCTCCCCGCAGGGCGCTCGCACAGATACGCAGTATTTT. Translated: CASSPQGARTDTQYF.

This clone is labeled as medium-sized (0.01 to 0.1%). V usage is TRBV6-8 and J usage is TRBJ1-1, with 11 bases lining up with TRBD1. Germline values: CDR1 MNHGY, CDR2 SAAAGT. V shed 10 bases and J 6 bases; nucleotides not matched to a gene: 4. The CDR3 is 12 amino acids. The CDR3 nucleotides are TGTGCCATCGGGGACAGGGGGGCTGAAGCTTTCTTT. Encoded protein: CAIGDRGAEAFF.

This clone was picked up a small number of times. The CDR3, as DNA: TGTGCCAGCAGTTTACTTCCCCCATACTCAGTCGAGCAGTACTTC. Amino acids: CASSLLPPYSVEQYF. V gene TRBV28 combines with J gene TRBJ2-7; no clear D gene. Germline CDR1 reads MDHEN; CDR2 reads SYDVKM. The V and J ends lost 2 bases and 6 bases respectively, with 17 bases between them. The length of the CDR3 is 15 residues.

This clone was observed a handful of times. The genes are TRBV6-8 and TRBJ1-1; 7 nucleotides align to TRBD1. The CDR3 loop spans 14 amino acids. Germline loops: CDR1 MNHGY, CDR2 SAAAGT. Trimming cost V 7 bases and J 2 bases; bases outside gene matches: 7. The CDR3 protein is CASNPTGPNTEAFF. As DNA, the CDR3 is TGTGCCAGCAACCCGACAGGGCCCAACACTGAAGCTTTCTTT.

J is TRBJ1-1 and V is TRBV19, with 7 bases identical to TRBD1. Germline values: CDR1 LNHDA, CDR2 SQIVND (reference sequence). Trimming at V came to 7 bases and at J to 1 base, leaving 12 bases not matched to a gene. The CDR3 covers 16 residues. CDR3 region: CASNRGGSSSNTEAFF. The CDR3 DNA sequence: TGTGCCAGTAACAGAGGGGGCTCAAGTTCGAACACTGAAGCTTTCTTT. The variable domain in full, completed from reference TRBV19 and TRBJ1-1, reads DGGITQSPKYLFRKEGQNVTLSCEQNLNHDAMYWYRQDPGQGLRLIYYSQIVNDFQKGDIAEGYSVSREKKESFPLTVTSAQKNPTAFYLCASNRGGSSSNTEAFFGQGTRLTVV.

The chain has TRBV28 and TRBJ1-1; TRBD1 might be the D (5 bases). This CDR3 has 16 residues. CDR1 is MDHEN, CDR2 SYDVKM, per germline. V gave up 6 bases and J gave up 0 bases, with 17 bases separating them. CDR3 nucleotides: TGTGCCAGCAGAAGCTCGATGGGGGGACTGAACACTGAAGCTTTCTTT. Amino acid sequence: CASRSSMGGLNTEAFF.

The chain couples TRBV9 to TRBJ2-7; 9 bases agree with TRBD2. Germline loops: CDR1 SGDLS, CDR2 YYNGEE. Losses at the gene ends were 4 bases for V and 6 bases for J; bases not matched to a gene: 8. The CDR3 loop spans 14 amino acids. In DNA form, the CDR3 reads TGTGCCAGCAGCACGACTAGCGGATCGCTCGAGCAGTACTTC. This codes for CASSTTSGSLEQYF. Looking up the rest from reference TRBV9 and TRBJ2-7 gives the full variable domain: DSGVTQTPKHLITATGQRVTLRCSPRSGDLSVYWYQQSLDQGLQFLIQYYNGEERAKGNILERFSAQQFPDLHSELNLSSLELGDSALYFCASSTTSGSLEQYFGPGTRLTVT.

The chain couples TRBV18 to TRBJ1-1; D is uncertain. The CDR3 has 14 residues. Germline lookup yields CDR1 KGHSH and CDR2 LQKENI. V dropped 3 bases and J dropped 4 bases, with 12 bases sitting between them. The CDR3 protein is CASSPTPRATEAFF. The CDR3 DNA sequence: TGTGCCAGCTCACCCACCCCAAGGGCCACTGAAGCTTTCTTT.

The CDR3, as DNA: TGCGCCAGCAGCTTTCGCAGCTACAATGAAAAACTGTTTTTT. Its protein product is CASSFRSYNEKLFF. The genes are TRBV5-1 and TRBJ1-4; D unclear. CDR3 length: 14 amino acids. Germline V gene data show CDR1 as SGHRS and CDR2 as YFSETQ. The ends were cut back, 2 bases at V and 5 bases at J, with 10 bases in the middle.

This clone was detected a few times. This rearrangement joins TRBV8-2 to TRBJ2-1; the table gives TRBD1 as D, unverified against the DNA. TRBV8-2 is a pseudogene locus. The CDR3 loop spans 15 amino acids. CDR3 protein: CASSIYRGRKAEQFF. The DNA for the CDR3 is TGTGCCAGCAGCATTTACAGGGGGCGCAAGGCTGAGCAGTTCTTC.

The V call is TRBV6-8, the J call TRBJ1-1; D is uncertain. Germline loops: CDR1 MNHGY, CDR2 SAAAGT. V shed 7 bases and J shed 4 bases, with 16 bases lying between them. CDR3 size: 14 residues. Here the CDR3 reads CASIPGKGSTEAFF. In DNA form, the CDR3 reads TGTGCCAGCATTCCCGGGAAGGGTAGCACTGAAGCTTTCTTT.

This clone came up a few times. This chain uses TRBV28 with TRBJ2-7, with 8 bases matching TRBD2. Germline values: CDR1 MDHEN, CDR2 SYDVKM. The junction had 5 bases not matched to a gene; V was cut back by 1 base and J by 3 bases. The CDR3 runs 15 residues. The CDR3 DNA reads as TGTGCCAGCAGTTTATACGCCGGGGGGGGCTACGAGCAGTACTTC. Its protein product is CASSLYAGGGYEQYF.

The CDR3 DNA reads as TGTGCCAGCAGCTCGGCGGGACAGGGACCGGTGGGCCATTACTTC. The encoded protein is CASSSAGQGPVGHYF. V and J are TRBV11-3 and TRBJ2-7, with 9 bases matching TRBD1. The V segment lost 4 bases and the J segment 13 bases; nucleotides outside the gene matches: 17. This CDR3 has 15 amino acids. Germline V lookup: CDR1 SGHNT, CDR2 YENEEA.

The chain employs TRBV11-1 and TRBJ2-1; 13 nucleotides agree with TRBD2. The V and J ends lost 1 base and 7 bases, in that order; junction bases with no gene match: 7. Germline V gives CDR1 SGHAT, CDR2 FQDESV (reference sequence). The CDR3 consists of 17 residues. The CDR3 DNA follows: TGTGCCAGCAGCTTAGGCGGGACTAGCGGGGCTAGTAATGAGCAGTTCTTC. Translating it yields CASSLGGTSGASNEQFF.

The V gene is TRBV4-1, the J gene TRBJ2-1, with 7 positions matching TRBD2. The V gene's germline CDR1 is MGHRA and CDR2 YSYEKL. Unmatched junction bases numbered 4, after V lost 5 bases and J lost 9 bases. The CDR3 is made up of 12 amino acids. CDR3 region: CASSKLATEQFF. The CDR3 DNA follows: TGCGCCAGCAGCAAACTAGCGACTGAGCAGTTCTTC.

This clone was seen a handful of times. CDR3 sequence (DNA): TGTGCCAGCAGTTACTCACCAGACAAAGGTGGAAACACCATATATTTT. Amino acid sequence: CASSYSPDKGGNTIYF. The chain links TRBV6-8 to TRBJ1-3; D is unresolved. CDR3 length: 16 residues. Germline V CDR1 and CDR2: MNHGY, SAAAGT. The germline V and J ends were trimmed by 0 bases and 3 bases, with 12 bases remaining between them.

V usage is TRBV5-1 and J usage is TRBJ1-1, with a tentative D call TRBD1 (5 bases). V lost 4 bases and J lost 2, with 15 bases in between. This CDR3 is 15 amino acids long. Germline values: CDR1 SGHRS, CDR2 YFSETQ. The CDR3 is CASSVTGQANTEAFF. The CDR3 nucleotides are TGCGCCAGCAGCGTAACAGGACAAGCTAACACTGAAGCTTTCTTT.